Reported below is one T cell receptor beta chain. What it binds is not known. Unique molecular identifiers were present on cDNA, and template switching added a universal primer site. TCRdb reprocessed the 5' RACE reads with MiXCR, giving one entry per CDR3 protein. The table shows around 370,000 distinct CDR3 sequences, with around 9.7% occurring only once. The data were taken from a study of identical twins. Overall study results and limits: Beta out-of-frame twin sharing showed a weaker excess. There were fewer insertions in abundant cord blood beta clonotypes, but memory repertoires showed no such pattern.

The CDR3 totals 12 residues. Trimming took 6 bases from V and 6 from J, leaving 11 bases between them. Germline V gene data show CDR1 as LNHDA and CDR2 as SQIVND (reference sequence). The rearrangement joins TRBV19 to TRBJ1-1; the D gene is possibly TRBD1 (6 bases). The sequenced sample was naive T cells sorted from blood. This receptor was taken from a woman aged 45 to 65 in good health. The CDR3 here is CASRLAGAEAFF. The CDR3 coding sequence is TGTGCCAGTAGGCTCGCAGGGGCTGAAGCTTTCTTT.